The entry below gives a single T cell receptor beta chain sequence along with its context. The antigen is unknown. The CDR3 is made up of 18 amino acids. Germline V gene data show CDR1 as DFQATT and CDR2 as SNEGSKA (reference sequence). After removal of 0 bases from V and 5 bases from J, the junction contained 15 bases not matched to a gene. The source of the sample is a study of post-analysis software for immune sequencing data. Looking at the study overall: The disease courses spanned relapsing-remitting, secondary progressive and progressive-relapsing forms of multiple sclerosis. Points from the study as a whole: TRBV5-6, TRBV5-1 and TRBV20-1 belonged to a set of roughly five TRBV segments that were more frequent in patients than controls. Samples from a shared batch, those prepared together, strongly co-clustered by F measure.

The TCR beta cDNA libraries carried unique molecular identifiers. cDNA molecules numbering roughly 500,000 came from roughly 1 to 10 million T cells. TCRdb passed the PCR reads through MiXCR, listing each CDR3 protein once. The data contain 750,000 to 950,000 distinct CDR3 sequences, roughly half of them singletons. The rearrangement joins TRBV20-1 to TRBJ2-3, with 9 bases matching TRBD2. The source material was blood. The source of this sequence is a girl under 18 with multiple sclerosis. CDR3 sequence: CSAREEAGGPSLRDTQYF. The CDR3 DNA reads TGCAGTGCTAGAGAGGAAGCGGGAGGCCCTTCCTTGAGAGATACGCAGTATTTT.